This TCR beta chain was captured in a study of T cell responses to AZD1222 COVID-19 vaccine. Notes on the study in general: Spike-specific TCR breadth and depth went up after people got two AZD1222 doses.

The V gene's germline CDR1 is MNHEY and CDR2 SMNVEV (reference sequence). V shed 0 bases and J 7 bases; nucleotides not matched to a gene: 7. The CDR3 is 16 residues long. Only in-frame clones appear in the TCRdb table, and some are missing; sequencing was by immunoSEQ multiplex PCR. Of 100,000 to 120,000 clones in the sample, 85% to 90% were seen once. On this clone itself: The antigen is undetermined.

The gene calls are TRBV27 and TRBJ1-5, with TRBD1 identical over 9 bases. This clonotype was obtained from an adult in good health. The sequenced sample was peripheral blood, obtained on day 0 of AZD1222 vaccination. The CDR3: CASSLSGQGRGQPQHF. CDR3 coding DNA: TGTGCCAGCAGTTTATCGGGACAGGGAAGAGGCCAGCCCCAGCATTTT.